Listed here are 30 T cell receptor beta chains from one sample, sequenced in a study of T-cell reconstitution after alpha-beta-depleted transplantation in children. Unique molecular identifiers were incorporated during preparation of the TCRbeta library. TCRdb used MiXCR to reprocess the PCR reads, holding one entry per CDR3 protein. This table has around 490,000 distinct CDR3 sequences, 11% appearing once. Source: PBMCs, mostly from graft donor cells, taken 180 days after TCRalphabeta/CD19-depleted stem cell transplant. These receptors were obtained from a female patient aged 2-9 years who had a stem cell transplant for aplastic anemia, so the T cells may come from the graft donor.

The chain employs TRBV7-9 and TRBJ2-1; possibly TRBD1 or TRBD2 for D (5 bases each). The CDR3 totals 16 residues. The germline CDR1 and CDR2 sequences are SEHNR and FQNEAQ (reference sequence). V shed 1 base and J shed 0 bases, with 10 bases lying between them. CDR3 loop: CASSLGEGTSYNEQFF. The CDR3 DNA follows: TGTGCCAGCAGCTTAGGAGAGGGGACCTCCTACAATGAGCAGTTCTTC.

The sample holds many counts of this clonotype. The chain combines TRBV12-3 or TRBV12-4 with TRBJ2-5; possible D gene TRBD1, 5 bases. This CDR3 spans 15 amino acids. Trimming took off 5 bases at V and 1 base at J, with 14 bases between the two ends. The CDR3 sequence is CASSPQGALQETQYF. The CDR3 DNA sequence: TGTGCCAGCAGTCCTCAAGGGGCACTCCAAGAGACCCAGTACTTC.

Only a few counts were recorded for this clonotype. The rearrangement joins TRBV4-3 to TRBJ2-7, with a tentative D call TRBD1 (5 bases). The CDR3 is 15 residues long. V shed 4 bases and J shed 2 bases, with 15 bases lying between them. The germline gives CDR1 LGHNA, CDR2 YSLEER. The CDR3 sequence: CASSRAQGRTYEQYF. CDR3 nucleotide sequence: TGCGCCAGCAGCCGCGCCCAGGGTAGAACCTACGAGCAGTACTTC.

This chain links TRBV27 with TRBJ1-1, with D tentatively TRBD1 (5 bases). This CDR3 has 14 amino acids. CDR1 and CDR2 from the germline V gene are MNHEY and SMNVEV (reference sequence). Trimming took off 3 bases at V and 5 bases at J, with 13 bases between the two ends. This CDR3 reads CASSFYGARTEAFF. The CDR3 nucleotides are TGTGCCAGCAGTTTTTACGGGGCGCGGACTGAAGCTTTCTTT.

This clonotype was counted at least ten times. V is TRBV29-1 and J is TRBJ2-7; 11 bases map to TRBD2. The J segment lost 3 bases and the V segment lost 1 base, leaving 5 bases of the junction unmatched. CDR3 length: 15 residues. Per germline, CDR1 SQVTM and CDR2 ANQGSEA. CDR3 sequence: CSVEVPSGGIYEQYF. As DNA, the CDR3 is TGCAGCGTTGAAGTACCTAGCGGGGGGATCTACGAGCAGTACTTC.

This chain uses TRBV28 with TRBJ2-1; perhaps D is TRBD1 or TRBD2 (5 bases each). This CDR3 contains 14 residues. Germline V gives CDR1 MDHEN, CDR2 SYDVKM. V shed 1 base and J shed 4 bases, with 8 bases lying between them. CDR3 sequence reads: CASSLSRGYNEQFF. In DNA form, the CDR3 reads TGTGCCAGCAGTTTATCGAGGGGTTACAATGAGCAGTTCTTC.

Remarks on this clonotype: The junction differs from germline at one of its ends, possibly a read error. The chain links TRBV3-1 to TRBJ1-6; 7 positions match TRBD1. Germline assignment: CDR1 LGHDT and CDR2 YNNKEL (reference sequence). The CDR3 is 14 residues long. As DNA, the CDR3 is TGTGCCAGCAGCCGACAGGGCGGAAATTCACCCCTCAACTTT. Amino acid sequence: CASSRQGGNSPLNF.

This clonotype came up many times. This chain links TRBV28 with TRBJ2-1; TRBD2 is a possible D gene (5 bases). Trimming left V 9 bases short and J 0 bases short, with 15 bases between. The CDR3 contains 15 residues. Looked up from germline, CDR1 is MDHEN and CDR2 is SYDVKM. Here the CDR3 reads CARPEGLRSYNEQFF. The CDR3 DNA reads TGTGCCAGGCCCGAAGGACTCCGCTCCTACAATGAGCAGTTCTTC. Complete variable domain (other parts from reference TRBV28 and TRBJ2-1): DVKVTQSSRYLVKRTGEKVFLECVQDMDHENMFWYRQDPGLGLRLIYFSYDVKMKEKGDIPEGYSVSREKKERFSLILESASTNQTSMYLCARPEGLRSYNEQFFGPGTRLTVL.

The chain couples TRBV20-1 to TRBJ2-1; 14 nucleotides line up with TRBD2. The J segment lost 8 bases and the V segment lost 3 bases, leaving 9 bases of the junction unmatched. CDR1 is DFQATT, CDR2 SNEGSKA, per germline (reference sequence). The CDR3 loop spans 16 amino acids. CDR3 region: CSARGTSGSAWDEQFF. CDR3 in DNA: TGCAGTGCTAGGGGGACTAGCGGGAGCGCTTGGGATGAGCAGTTCTTC.

V gene TRBV10-2 combines with J gene TRBJ2-3; D gene ambiguous. The CDR3 is 16 residues long. Germline CDR1 and CDR2: WSHSY and SAAADI. V was pared by 0 bases and J by 1 base, with 11 bases between. The CDR3 sequence: CASSESKGRGTDTQYF. The DNA of the CDR3 is TGCGCCAGCAGTGAGTCCAAGGGTAGGGGCACAGATACGCAGTATTTT.

This clonotype was counted between two and nine times. The chain has TRBV7-9 and TRBJ2-3; maybe TRBD2 (5 bases). This CDR3 has 14 amino acids. Deletions cut 2 bases from V and 2 bases from J, with 8 bases between. Germline V gives CDR1 SEHNR, CDR2 FQNEAQ (reference sequence). CDR3 protein: CASSLQRHTDTQYF. CDR3 in DNA: TGTGCCAGCAGCTTACAGCGGCACACAGATACGCAGTATTTT. Using reference TRBV7-9 and TRBJ2-3 for the parts outside the CDR3, the full variable domain is DTGVSQNPRHKITKRGQNVTFRCDPISEHNRLYWYRQTLGQGPEFLTYFQNEAQLEKSRLLSDRFSAERPKGSFSTLEIQRTEQGDSAMYLCASSLQRHTDTQYFGPGTRLTVL.

About this clonotype: This may be a read error: a much more frequent sequence differs by one nucleotide. This sequence joins TRBV12-3 or TRBV12-4 and TRBJ2-5; 8 nucleotides agree with TRBD1. The CDR3 length is 15 residues. The CDR3 nucleotides are TGTGCCTGCAGCGTCGACAGGGGACTGCAAGAGACCCAGTACTTC. Translation: CACSVDRGLQETQYF.

The rearrangement uses TRBV15 and TRBJ2-1; D is unclear. There are 12 residues in the CDR3. V lost 6 bases to trimming and J lost 2 bases, with 5 bases between them. The V gene's germline CDR1 is LNHNV and CDR2 YYDKDF (reference sequence). CDR3 DNA: TGTGCCACCAGAACCCCCTACAATGAGCAGTTCTTC. It specifies CATRTPYNEQFF.

This clonotype came up many times. V usage is TRBV4-2 and J usage is TRBJ2-1; possible D gene TRBD2, 5 bases. This CDR3 comprises 15 residues. Trimming removed 0 bases at V and 3 bases at J, with 9 bases between. CDR1 is LGHNA, CDR2 YNFKEQ, per germline. The CDR3 sequence: CASSQESRDYNEQFF. The CDR3 coding sequence is TGTGCCAGCAGCCAAGAATCACGGGACTACAATGAGCAGTTCTTC.

The chain uses TRBV6-5 and TRBJ2-1; 7 bases are a match to TRBD2. The CDR3 is made up of 15 amino acids. V lost 0 bases, J lost 10 bases, and 9 bases stayed unmatched. From germline, CDR1 is MNHEY and CDR2 SVGAGI. CDR3 amino acids: CASSYSGLAGEEQFF. As DNA, the CDR3 is TGTGCCAGCAGTTACTCGGGATTGGCGGGAGAAGAGCAGTTCTTC.

This clonotype was counted a few times. This chain uses TRBV7-2 with TRBJ2-4; the D gene is possibly TRBD1 (6 bases). V was cut by 3 bases and J by 6 bases, with 15 bases left in between. Germline loops: CDR1 SGHTA, CDR2 FQGNSA. The CDR3 has 15 residues. This CDR3 reads CASSFARGSGNIQYF. The CDR3 nucleotides are TGTGCCAGCAGCTTTGCTAGGGGGTCGGGAAACATTCAGTACTTC.

Only a few counts were recorded for this clonotype. The CDR3 bases are TGTGCCAGCAGCCCCCGACAGGTTTCTAGGAATGAGCAGTTCTTC. It is translated as CASSPRQVSRNEQFF. The chain combines TRBV13 with TRBJ2-1; perhaps TRBD1 as D (6 bases). Trimming pared 5 bases from V and 7 bases from J, leaving 18 bases between. Germline V lookup: CDR1 PRHDT, CDR2 FYEKMQ (reference sequence). The CDR3 is 15 residues long.

This clonotype was seen more than once but under ten times. This rearrangement joins TRBV28 to TRBJ1-2; a possible D gene is TRBD1 (5 bases). The V end lost 8 bases, the J end lost 2 bases, and 9 bases lay between the germline ends. Looked up from germline, CDR1 is MDHEN and CDR2 is SYDVKM. The CDR3 length is 12 residues. The CDR3 DNA reads TGTGCCAGCCAGGCAGGGAACTATGGCTACACCTTC. Translation: CASQAGNYGYTF.

This clonotype has more than one count but fewer than ten. The chain couples TRBV5-1 to TRBJ1-6; D not resolved. V lost 1 base to trimming and J lost 6 bases, with 14 bases between them. Germline lookup yields CDR1 SGHRS and CDR2 YFSETQ. This CDR3 is 16 amino acids long. DNA for the CDR3: TGCGCCAGCAGCTTGAGCCGCCTGCGTGTTAATTCACCCCTCCACTTT. This gives the protein CASSLSRLRVNSPLHF.

This clonotype has more than one count but fewer than ten. This chain uses TRBV28 with TRBJ1-1, with D possibly matching TRBD1 (5 bases). Germline V gene data show CDR1 as MDHEN and CDR2 as SYDVKM. Trimming shortened V by 0 bases and J by 3 bases, and 11 bases separated the two germline ends. The CDR3 loop spans 15 amino acids. In DNA, the CDR3 is TGTGCCAGCAGTTTATGGCAGGGACGACACACTGAAGCTTTCTTT. As protein: CASSLWQGRHTEAFF.

The CDR3 DNA follows: TGTGCCTGGAGTGTGGGACAGACTCTCTATGGCTACACCTTC. Its translation is CAWSVGQTLYGYTF. This chain connects TRBV30 to TRBJ1-2; 7 nucleotides align to TRBD1. Per the germline V gene, CDR1 is GTSNPN and CDR2 is SVGIG (reference sequence). V shed 0 bases and J 4 bases; nucleotides not matched to a gene: 5. The CDR3 sequence is 14 residues long.

This clonotype was seen repeatedly, ten times or more. This chain joins TRBV6-2 or TRBV6-3 and TRBJ2-1; either TRBD1 or TRBD2 may supply D (5 bases each). Germline V gene sequence: CDR1 MNHEY, CDR2 SVGEGT. The CDR3 is 15 residues long. V was trimmed by 7 bases and J by 4 bases, leaving 17 bases between them. The CDR3 reads CASNMGPLAYNEQFF. CDR3 DNA: TGTGCCAGCAACATGGGACCACTGGCGTACAATGAGCAGTTCTTC.

This clonotype showed up just a few times. V usage is TRBV4-1 and J usage is TRBJ1-3; D is uncertain. The CDR3 spans 17 residues. Trimming cost V 4 bases and J 2 bases, with 18 bases left between them. From germline, CDR1 is MGHRA and CDR2 YSYEKL. The CDR3 DNA sequence: TGCGCCAGCAGCCTAGGCGGGTGGGAAGGGACTGGAAACACCATATATTTT. It translates to CASSLGGWEGTGNTIYF.

The chain carries TRBV10-2 and TRBJ2-7; TRBD1 matches 8 bases. Looked up from germline, CDR1 is WSHSY and CDR2 is SAAADI. This CDR3 has 14 residues. V dropped 10 bases and J dropped 0; count of bases not matched to a gene: 8. The CDR3 DNA reads TGCGCCACCCACCGGACAGGGACCTCCTACGAGCAGTACTTC. Amino acid sequence: CATHRTGTSYEQYF.

This clonotype has more than one count but fewer than ten. This chain links TRBV20-1 with TRBJ2-1; tentative D call: TRBD2 (5 bases). CDR1 DFQATT and CDR2 SNEGSKA come from the germline V gene (reference sequence). This CDR3 region has 14 residues. V was shortened by 4 bases and J by 2 bases, with 12 bases between the two germline ends. The CDR3 DNA sequence: TGCAGTGCTAAAACTGGCGGGCCCTACAATGAGCAGTTCTTC. This translates into CSAKTGGPYNEQFF.

For this clonotype: A much bigger clone sits one base away, suggesting this may be a read error. V usage is TRBV29-1 and J usage is TRBJ1-1; D is perhaps TRBD1 (6 bases). V lost 4 bases and J lost 5, with 20 bases in between. Per germline, CDR1 SQVTM and CDR2 ANQGSEA. The CDR3 runs to 15 residues. The CDR3 DNA follows: TGCAGCGTTGGATCCGAACAGGGTGTCGGGACTGAAGCTTTCTTT. Protein: CSVGSEQGVGTEAFF.

In its sample, this clonotype was seen once. The junction departs from the called germline gene at one end, perhaps through a read error. The chain combines TRBV5-1 with TRBJ1-1; perhaps TRBD1 as D (6 bases). Germline CDR1 reads SGHRS; CDR2 reads YFSETQ. This CDR3 spans 15 amino acids. For the CDR3, the DNA is TGCGCCAGCAGCTTGGGGGAAAACAGGGTTTCTGACGCTTTCTTT. As protein: CASSLGENRVSDAFF.

V is TRBV4-1 and J is TRBJ2-5; D not resolved. With 0 bases removed from V and 3 bases from J, the gap between germline ends came to 2 bases. The CDR3 sequence is 12 residues long. CDR1 is MGHRA and CDR2 is YSYEKL in the germline V gene. The CDR3 protein is CASSQDKETQYF. The CDR3 bases are TGCGCCAGCAGCCAAGATAAAGAGACCCAGTACTTC.

The V gene is TRBV7-9, the J gene TRBJ2-7; D unclear. From germline, CDR1 is SEHNR and CDR2 FQNEAQ (reference sequence). CDR3 length: 12 amino acids. The V end lost 5 bases, the J end lost 7 bases, and 12 bases lay between the germline ends. In DNA form, the CDR3 reads TGTGCCAGCAGCCCACTGGCGCGTGAGCAGTACGTC. This translates into CASSPLAREQYV.

The rearrangement uses TRBV7-2 and TRBJ2-3, with 7 bases identical to TRBD2. The CDR3 length is 16 residues. Germline values: CDR1 SGHTA, CDR2 FQGNSA. V lost 1 base to trimming and J lost 2 bases; unmatched junction nucleotides: 6. The CDR3 nucleotides read TGTGCCAGCAGCTTAGTGCTAGCGGAGACCACAGATACGCAGTATTTT. This sequence encodes CASSLVLAETTDTQYF.